The subject of this entry is one TCR beta chain. This CDR3 has 14 residues. Trimming left V 0 bases short and J 7 bases short, with 12 bases between. The germline V gene encodes CDR1 MGHRA and CDR2 YSYEKL. The source of the sample is a study of blood T cell repertoires in COVID-19. Study-level background: The study drew acute and convalescent COVID-19 samples from the United States, Italy and Spain. Sources were T cells, B-cell-depleted T cells, or PBMCs; the material itself was cDNA or gDNA.

Original analysis: Reference gene primer amplification yielded estimated nucleated cell counts. Sequencing was performed with immunoSEQ multiplex PCR; in TCRdb, only in-frame clones are kept and a portion is missing. V and J calls and clone size follow that table, whereas D and trimming were derived from the DNA. The sample lists about 400,000 clones, roughly nine tenths occurring once. The source is a woman aged 30 to 39 who had recovered from COVID-19. Material for sequencing was PBMCs or T cells enriched from blood (not recorded which). The V and J genes are TRBV4-1 and TRBJ2-5, with a weak D call TRBD2 (5 bases). The CDR3 sequence is CASSQDLFEGTQYF. The DNA of the CDR3 is TGCGCCAGCAGCCAAGATCTCTTTGAGGGGACCCAGTACTTC.